This T cell receptor beta chain stems from a study of shared clonotypes between healthy human individuals. Method: immunoSEQ multiplex PCR; TCRdb's copy keeps in-frame clones and lacks some. The sample holds roughly 600,000 clones, nearly 98% seen once. Naive CD8 populations comprised CD45RO-negative cells positively selected for CCR7, excluding terminally differentiated effector memory CD45RA+ cells. Donors comprised healthy HIV-negative adults lacking recent acute infections or vaccinations. For this clone: Other DNA sequences in this sample translate to the same CDR3.

The receptor was isolated from a man aged 30-40 years in good health. Material for sequencing was naive CD8+ T cells sorted from blood.

CDR3 DNA sequence: TGTGCCAGCAGCGGACGGGACAGCTACGAGCAGTACTTC. Encoded protein: CASSGRDSYEQYF. V gene TRBV7-9 combines with J gene TRBJ2-7; 7 bases fit TRBD1. The junction had 4 bases not matched to a gene; V was cut back by 5 bases and J by 3 bases. The CDR3 has 13 amino acids. Germline V gene data show CDR1 as SEHNR and CDR2 as FQNEAQ (reference sequence).